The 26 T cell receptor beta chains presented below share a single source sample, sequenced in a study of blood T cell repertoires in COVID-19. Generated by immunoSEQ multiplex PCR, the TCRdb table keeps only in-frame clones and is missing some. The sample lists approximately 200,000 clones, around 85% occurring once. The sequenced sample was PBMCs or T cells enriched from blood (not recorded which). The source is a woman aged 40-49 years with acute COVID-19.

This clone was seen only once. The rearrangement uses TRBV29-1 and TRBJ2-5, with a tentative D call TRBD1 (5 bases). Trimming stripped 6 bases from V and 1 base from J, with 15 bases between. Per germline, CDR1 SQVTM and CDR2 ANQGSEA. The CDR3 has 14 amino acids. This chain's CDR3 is CSVRAGIGQETQYF. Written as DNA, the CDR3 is TGCAGCGTCAGGGCAGGGATAGGCCAAGAGACCCAGTACTTC.

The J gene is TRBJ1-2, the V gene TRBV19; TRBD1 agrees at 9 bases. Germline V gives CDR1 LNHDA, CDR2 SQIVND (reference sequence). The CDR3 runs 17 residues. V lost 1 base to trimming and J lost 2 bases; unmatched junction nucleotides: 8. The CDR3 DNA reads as TGTGCCAGTAGTATAGGAGTCGGGACAGGGTTGAACTATGGCTACACCTTC. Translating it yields CASSIGVGTGLNYGYTF.

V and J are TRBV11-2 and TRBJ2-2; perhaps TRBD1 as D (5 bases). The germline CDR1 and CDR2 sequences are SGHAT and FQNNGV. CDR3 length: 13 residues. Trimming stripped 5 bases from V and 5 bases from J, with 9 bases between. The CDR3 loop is CASSTRQTGELFF. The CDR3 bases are TGTGCCAGCAGCACAAGACAGACCGGGGAGCTGTTTTTT.

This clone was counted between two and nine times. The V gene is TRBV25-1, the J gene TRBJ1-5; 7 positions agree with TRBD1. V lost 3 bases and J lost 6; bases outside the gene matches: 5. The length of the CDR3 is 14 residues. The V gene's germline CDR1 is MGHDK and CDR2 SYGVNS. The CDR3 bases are TGTGCCAGCAGTGAGACAGGGATGGGTCAGCCCCAGCATTTT. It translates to CASSETGMGQPQHF.

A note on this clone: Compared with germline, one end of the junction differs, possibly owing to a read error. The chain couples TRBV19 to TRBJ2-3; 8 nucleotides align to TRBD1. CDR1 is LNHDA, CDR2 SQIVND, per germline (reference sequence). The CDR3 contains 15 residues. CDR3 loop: CASSMGAGGTHTQYF. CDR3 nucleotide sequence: TGTGCCAGTAGTATGGGGGCAGGGGGCACACATACGCAGTATTTT.

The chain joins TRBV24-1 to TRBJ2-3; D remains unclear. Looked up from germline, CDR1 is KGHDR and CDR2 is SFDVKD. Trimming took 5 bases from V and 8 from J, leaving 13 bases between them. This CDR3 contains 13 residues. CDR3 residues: CATSGDNSGTQYF. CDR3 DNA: TGTGCCACCAGTGGCGATAACAGTGGTACGCAGTATTTT.

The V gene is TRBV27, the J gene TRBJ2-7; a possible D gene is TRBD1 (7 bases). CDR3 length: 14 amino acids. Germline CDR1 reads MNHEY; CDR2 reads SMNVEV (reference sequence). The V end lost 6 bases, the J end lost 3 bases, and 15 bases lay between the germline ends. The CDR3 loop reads CASRITQGGYEQYF. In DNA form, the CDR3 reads TGTGCCAGCAGGATAACCCAGGGGGGCTACGAGCAGTACTTC.

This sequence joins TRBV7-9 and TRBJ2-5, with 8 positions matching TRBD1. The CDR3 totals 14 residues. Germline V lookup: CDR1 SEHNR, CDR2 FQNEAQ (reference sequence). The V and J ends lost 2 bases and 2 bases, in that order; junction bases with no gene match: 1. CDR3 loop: CASSLRTGQETQYF. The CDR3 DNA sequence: TGTGCCAGCAGCTTACGGACAGGGCAAGAGACCCAGTACTTC.

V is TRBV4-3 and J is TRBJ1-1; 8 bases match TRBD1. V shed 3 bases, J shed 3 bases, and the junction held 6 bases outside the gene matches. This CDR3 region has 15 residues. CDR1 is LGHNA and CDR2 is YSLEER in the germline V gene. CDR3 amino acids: CASSQAYRGDTEAFF. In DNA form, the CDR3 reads TGCGCCAGCAGCCAGGCCTACAGGGGGGACACTGAAGCTTTCTTT.

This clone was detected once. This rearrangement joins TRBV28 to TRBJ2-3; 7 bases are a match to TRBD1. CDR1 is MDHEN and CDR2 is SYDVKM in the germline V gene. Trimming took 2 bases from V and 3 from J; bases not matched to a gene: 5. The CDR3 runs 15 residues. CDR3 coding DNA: TGTGCCAGCAGTTTACAGGGGGTAAAGACAGATACGCAGTATTTT. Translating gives CASSLQGVKTDTQYF.

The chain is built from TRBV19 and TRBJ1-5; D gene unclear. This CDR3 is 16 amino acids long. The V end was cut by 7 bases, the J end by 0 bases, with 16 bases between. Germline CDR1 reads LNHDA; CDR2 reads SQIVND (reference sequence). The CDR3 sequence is CASKGRLPTSNQPQHF. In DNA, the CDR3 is TGTGCCAGTAAAGGGAGGCTACCAACTAGCAATCAGCCCCAGCATTTT.

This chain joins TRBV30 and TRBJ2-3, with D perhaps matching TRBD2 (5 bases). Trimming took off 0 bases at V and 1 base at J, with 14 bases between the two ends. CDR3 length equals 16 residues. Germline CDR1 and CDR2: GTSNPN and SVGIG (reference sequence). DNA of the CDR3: TGTGCCTGGAGTGTACGAGGGAGAGGCGGCACAGATACGCAGTATTTT. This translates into CAWSVRGRGGTDTQYF.

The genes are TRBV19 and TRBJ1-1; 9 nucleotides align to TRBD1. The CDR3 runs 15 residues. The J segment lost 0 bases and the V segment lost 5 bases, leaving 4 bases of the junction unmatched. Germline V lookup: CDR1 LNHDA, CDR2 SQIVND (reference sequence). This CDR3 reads CASSRTGDMNTEAFF. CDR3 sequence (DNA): TGTGCCAGTAGTCGGACAGGGGACATGAACACTGAAGCTTTCTTT.

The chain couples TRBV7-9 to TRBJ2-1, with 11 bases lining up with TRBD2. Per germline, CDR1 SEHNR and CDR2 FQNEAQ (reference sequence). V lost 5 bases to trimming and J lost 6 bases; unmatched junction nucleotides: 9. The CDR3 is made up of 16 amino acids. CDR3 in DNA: TGTGCCAGCAGCGAGACGGGACTAGCGGCCCCCAATGAGCAGTTCTTC. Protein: CASSETGLAAPNEQFF.

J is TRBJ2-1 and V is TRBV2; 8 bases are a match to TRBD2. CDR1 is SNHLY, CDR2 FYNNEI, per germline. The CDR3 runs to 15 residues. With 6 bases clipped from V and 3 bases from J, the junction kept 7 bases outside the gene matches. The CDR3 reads CASRESGSFYNEQFF. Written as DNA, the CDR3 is TGTGCCAGCAGGGAAAGCGGGAGTTTCTACAATGAGCAGTTCTTC. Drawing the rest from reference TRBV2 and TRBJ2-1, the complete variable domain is EPEVTQTPSHQVTQMGQEVILRCVPISNHLYFYWYRQILGQKVEFLVSFYNNEISEKSEIFDDQFSVERPDGSNFTLKIRSTKLEDSAMYFCASRESGSFYNEQFFGPGTRLTVL.

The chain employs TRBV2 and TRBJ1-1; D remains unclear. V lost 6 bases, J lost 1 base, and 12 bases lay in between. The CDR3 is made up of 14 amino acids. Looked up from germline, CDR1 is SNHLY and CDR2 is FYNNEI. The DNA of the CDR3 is TGTGCCAGCAGCTCCTTGGGGAGGAACACTGAAGCTTTCTTT. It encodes CASSSLGRNTEAFF.

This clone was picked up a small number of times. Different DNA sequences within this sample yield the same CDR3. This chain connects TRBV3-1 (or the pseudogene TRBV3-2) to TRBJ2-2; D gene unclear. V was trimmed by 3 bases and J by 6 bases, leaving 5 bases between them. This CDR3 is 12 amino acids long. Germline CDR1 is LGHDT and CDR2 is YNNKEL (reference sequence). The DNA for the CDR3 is TGTGCCAGCAGCCAGGTAGCCGGGGAGCTGTTTTTT. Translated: CASSQVAGELFF.

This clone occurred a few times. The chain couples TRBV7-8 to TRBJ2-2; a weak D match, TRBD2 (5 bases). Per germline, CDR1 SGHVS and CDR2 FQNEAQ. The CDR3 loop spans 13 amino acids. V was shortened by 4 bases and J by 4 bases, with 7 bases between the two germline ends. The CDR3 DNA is TGTGCCAGCAGCTCGGGGAGCACCGGGGAGCTGTTTTTT. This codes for CASSSGSTGELFF.

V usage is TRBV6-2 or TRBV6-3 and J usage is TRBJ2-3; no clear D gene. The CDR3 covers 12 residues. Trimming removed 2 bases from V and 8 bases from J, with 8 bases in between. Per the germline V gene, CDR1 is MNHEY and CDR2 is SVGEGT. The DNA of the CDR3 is TGTGCCAGCAGTTACAGCAGAGGTACGCAGTATTTT. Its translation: CASSYSRGTQYF.

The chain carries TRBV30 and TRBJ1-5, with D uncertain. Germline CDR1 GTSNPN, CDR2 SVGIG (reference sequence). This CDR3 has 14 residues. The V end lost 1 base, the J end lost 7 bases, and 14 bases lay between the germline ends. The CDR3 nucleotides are TGTGCCTGGAGTGGGCCATTCATTCACCAGCCCCAGCATTTT. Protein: CAWSGPFIHQPQHF.

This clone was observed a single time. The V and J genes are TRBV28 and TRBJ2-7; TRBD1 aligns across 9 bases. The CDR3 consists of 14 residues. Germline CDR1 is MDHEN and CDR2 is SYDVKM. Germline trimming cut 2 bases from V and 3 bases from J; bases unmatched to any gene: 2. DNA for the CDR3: TGTGCCAGCAGTTTAGGACAGGGGCGCTACGAGCAGTACTTC. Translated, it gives CASSLGQGRYEQYF.

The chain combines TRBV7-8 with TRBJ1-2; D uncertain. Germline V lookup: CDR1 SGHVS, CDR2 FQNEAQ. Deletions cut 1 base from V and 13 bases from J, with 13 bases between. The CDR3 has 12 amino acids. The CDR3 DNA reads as TGTGCCAGCAGCTTAGTTGAGTTCGGGGTCACCTTC. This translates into CASSLVEFGVTF.

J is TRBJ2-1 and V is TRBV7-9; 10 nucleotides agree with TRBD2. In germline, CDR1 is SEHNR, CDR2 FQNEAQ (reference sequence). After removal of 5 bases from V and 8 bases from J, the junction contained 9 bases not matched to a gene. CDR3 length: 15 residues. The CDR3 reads CASSLYTSGADEQFF. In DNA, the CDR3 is TGTGCCAGCAGCCTATATACTAGCGGGGCCGATGAGCAGTTCTTC.

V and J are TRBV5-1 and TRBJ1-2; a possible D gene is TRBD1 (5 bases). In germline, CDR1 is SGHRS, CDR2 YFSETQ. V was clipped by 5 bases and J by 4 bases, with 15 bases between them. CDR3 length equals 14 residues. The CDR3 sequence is CASSPAQGSYGYTF. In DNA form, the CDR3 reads TGCGCCAGCAGTCCGGCCCAGGGCTCCTATGGCTACACCTTC.

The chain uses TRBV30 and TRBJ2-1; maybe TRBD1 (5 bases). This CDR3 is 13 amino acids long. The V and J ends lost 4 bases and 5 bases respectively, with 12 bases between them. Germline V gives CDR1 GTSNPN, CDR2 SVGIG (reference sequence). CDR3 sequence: CAWTGQPNNEQFF. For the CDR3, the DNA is TGTGCCTGGACCGGACAACCAAACAATGAGCAGTTCTTC.

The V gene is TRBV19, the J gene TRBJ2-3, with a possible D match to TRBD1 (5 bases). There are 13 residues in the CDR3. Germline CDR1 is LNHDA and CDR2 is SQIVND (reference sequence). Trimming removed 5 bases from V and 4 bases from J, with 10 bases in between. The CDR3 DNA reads TGTGCCAGTAGTGCAATCAGGGCAGATACGCAGTATTTT. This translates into CASSAIRADTQYF.